The clone carrying this T cell receptor beta chain was picked up one time. Its antigen is not identified. The data belong to a study of shared clonotypes between healthy human individuals. Study results and limitations: Only blood underwent sampling, and tissue repertoires likely differ.

At the deep level, the assay was run. The table came from immunoSEQ multiplex PCR; TCRdb's copy has only in-frame clones and leaves some out. Among 2 million to 2.5 million clones listed, 90% to 96% were seen once. Sequenced sample: naive CD4+ T cells sorted from blood. Sample subset: CD45RA+ positively selected. The clonotype originates from a man aged 18 to 35 in good health.

CDR3 nucleotides: TGTGCCAGCAGCCCTCTTTGGACAGGGAGTTATAGGAATGAGCAGTTCTTC. Amino acids: CASSPLWTGSYRNEQFF. This chain links TRBV27 with TRBJ2-1, with TRBD1 matching 8 bases. The CDR3 sequence is 17 residues long. Germline CDR1 reads MNHEY; CDR2 reads SMNVEV (reference sequence). The J segment lost 7 bases and the V segment lost 6 bases, leaving 17 bases of the junction unmatched.